This entry lists 8 T cell receptor beta chains sequenced from one sample in a study of blood T cell repertoires in COVID-19. The method was immunoSEQ multiplex PCR; TCRdb's version includes in-frame clones alone and lacks a portion of them. The repertoire has under 200,000 clones, about 91% of them found once; the top ten carry approximately 0.77%. The sample taken for sequencing was PBMCs or T cells enriched from blood (not recorded which). The receptors were sampled from a woman in her late teens or twenties who had recovered from COVID-19.

The V call is TRBV27, the J call TRBJ2-1; D not resolved. Germline V gives CDR1 MNHEY, CDR2 SMNVEV (reference sequence). Deletions cut 0 bases from V and 7 bases from J, with 10 bases between. This CDR3 contains 14 residues. Here the CDR3 reads CASSLSISGNEQFF. CDR3 in DNA: TGTGCCAGCAGTTTATCGATATCCGGGAATGAGCAGTTCTTC.

This chain uses TRBV3-1 (or the pseudogene TRBV3-2) with TRBJ1-5, with 8 bases aligning to TRBD1. V was pared by 0 bases and J by 4 bases, with 14 bases of the junction left unmatched. This CDR3 spans 19 amino acids. Germline V gene lookup returns CDR1 LGHDT and CDR2 YNNKEL (reference sequence). The CDR3 is CASSQEGGTGLMINQPQHF. The CDR3 DNA reads TGTGCCAGCAGCCAAGAGGGCGGGACAGGCCTAATGATAAATCAGCCCCAGCATTTT.

V and J are TRBV19 and TRBJ2-2; D is undetermined. The germline V gene has CDR1 LNHDA and CDR2 SQIVND (reference sequence). Deletions cut 5 bases from V and 7 bases from J, with 11 bases between. The CDR3 is made up of 13 amino acids. The CDR3 reads CASSSPGGGELFF. The CDR3 DNA reads TGTGCCAGTAGTTCCCCCGGTGGCGGGGAGCTGTTTTTT.

This chain connects TRBV11-3 to TRBJ2-1; 7 bases align to TRBD2. Germline V gene data show CDR1 as SGHNT and CDR2 as YENEEA. The CDR3 has 14 amino acids. V lost 5 bases to trimming and J lost 12 bases; unmatched junction nucleotides: 13. The CDR3 DNA follows: TGTGCCAGCAGCCCGACCCCGAGCGGGAACTTGCAGTTCTTC. It specifies CASSPTPSGNLQFF.

The chain uses TRBV11-2 and TRBJ2-1; 12 bases align to TRBD2. This CDR3 has 15 amino acids. Trimming at V came to 5 bases and at J to 3 bases, leaving 2 bases not matched to a gene. Germline CDR1 and CDR2: SGHAT and FQNNGV. The CDR3 coding sequence is TGTGCCAGCAGCCCGGGACTAGCGGGCTACAATGAGCAGTTCTTC. It specifies CASSPGLAGYNEQFF.

The chain is built from TRBV20-1 and TRBJ1-5; possible D gene TRBD1, 6 bases. The V end was cut by 3 bases, the J end by 2 bases, with 14 bases between. The CDR3 is made up of 15 amino acids. Germline V gene sequence: CDR1 DFQATT, CDR2 SNEGSKA (reference sequence). CDR3 in amino acids: CSASRSAGGNQPQHF. The CDR3 DNA is TGCAGTGCTAGTAGGTCGGCAGGGGGCAATCAGCCCCAGCATTTT.

V is TRBV5-4 and J is TRBJ1-1, with D hard to call. CDR3 size: 15 residues. The ends were cut back, 0 bases at V and 5 bases at J, with 14 bases in the middle. CDR1 and CDR2 (germline): SGHNT, YYREEE (reference sequence). The CDR3 DNA is TGTGCCAGCAGCTTGGGACAAGTTGGTGGGACTGAAGCTTTCTTT. It encodes CASSLGQVGGTEAFF. Complete variable domain (other parts from reference TRBV5-4 and TRBJ1-1): ETGVTQSPTHLIKTRGQQVTLRCSSQSGHNTVSWYQQALGQGPQFIFQYYREEENGRGNFPPRFSGLQFPNYSSELNVNALELDDSALYLCASSLGQVGGTEAFFGQGTRLTVV.

The CDR3, as DNA: TGTGCCAGCAGCCCAAGACTAGCGGGAGGAGGAGATACGCAGTATTTT. The encoded protein is CASSPRLAGGGDTQYF. The chain has TRBV11-2 and TRBJ2-3, with 13 bases lining up with TRBD2. Germline V gives CDR1 SGHAT, CDR2 FQNNGV. V lost 5 bases and J lost 5; bases outside the gene matches: 7. There are 16 residues in the CDR3.